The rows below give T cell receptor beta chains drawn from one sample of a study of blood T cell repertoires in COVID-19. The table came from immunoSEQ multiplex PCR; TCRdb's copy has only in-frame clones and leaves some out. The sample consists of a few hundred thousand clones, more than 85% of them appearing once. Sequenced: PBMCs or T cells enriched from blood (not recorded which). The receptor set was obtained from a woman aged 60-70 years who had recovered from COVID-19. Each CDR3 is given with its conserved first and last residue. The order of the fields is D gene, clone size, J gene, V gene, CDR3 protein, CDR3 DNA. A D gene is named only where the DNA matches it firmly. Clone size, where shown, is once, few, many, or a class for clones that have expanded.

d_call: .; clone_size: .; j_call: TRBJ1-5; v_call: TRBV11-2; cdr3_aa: CASSYRGGESNQPQHF; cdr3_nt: TGTGCCAGCAGCTACCGGGGGGGAGAAAGCAATCAGCCCCAGCATTTT
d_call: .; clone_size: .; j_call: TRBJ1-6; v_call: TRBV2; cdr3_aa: CASSGQHSPLHF; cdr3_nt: TGTGCCAGCAGTGGACAGCATTCACCCCTCCACTTT
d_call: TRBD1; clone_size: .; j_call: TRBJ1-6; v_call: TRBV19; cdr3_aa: CASSAGGQSPLHF; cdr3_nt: TGTGCCAGTAGCGCAGGGGGCCAATCACCCCTCCACTTT
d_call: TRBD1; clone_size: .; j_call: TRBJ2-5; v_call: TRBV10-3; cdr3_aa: CAIRETGEETQYF; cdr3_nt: TGTGCCATCAGAGAGACAGGGGAAGAGACCCAGTACTTC
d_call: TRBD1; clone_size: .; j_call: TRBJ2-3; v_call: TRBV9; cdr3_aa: CASSVGGQLLTDTQYF; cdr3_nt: TGTGCCAGCAGCGTAGGGGGACAGCTTCTCACAGATACGCAGTATTTT
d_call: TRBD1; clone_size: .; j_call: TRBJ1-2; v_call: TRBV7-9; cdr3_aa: CASSRQGGYGYTF; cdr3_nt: TGTGCCAGCAGCCGACAGGGAGGATATGGCTACACCTTC
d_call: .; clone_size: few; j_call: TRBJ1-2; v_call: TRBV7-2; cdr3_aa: CASSLKGLRGYTF; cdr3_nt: TGTGCCAGCAGCTTAAAAGGACTCCGAGGCTACACCTTC
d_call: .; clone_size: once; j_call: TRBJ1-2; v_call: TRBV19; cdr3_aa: CASSLQQGTNYGYTF; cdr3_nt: TGTGCCAGTAGCCTTCAACAGGGAACGAACTATGGCTACACCTTC
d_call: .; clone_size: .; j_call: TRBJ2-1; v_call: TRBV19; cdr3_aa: CASSKTPGVGKGNNEQFF; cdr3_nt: TGTGCCAGTAGTAAGACGCCAGGGGTCGGGAAGGGGAACAATGAGCAGTTCTTC
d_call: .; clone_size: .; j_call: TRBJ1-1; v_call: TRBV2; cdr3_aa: CASSVFVGSQAFF; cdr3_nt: TGTGCCAGCAGTGTTTTTGTCGGGAGTCAAGCTTTCTTT
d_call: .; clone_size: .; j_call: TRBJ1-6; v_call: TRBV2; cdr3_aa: CASSQEGQGNSPLHF; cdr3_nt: TGTGCCAGCAGTCAAGAAGGGCAGGGAAATTCACCCCTCCACTTT
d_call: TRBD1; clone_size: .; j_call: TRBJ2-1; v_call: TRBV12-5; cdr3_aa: CASGLVLVTGGRNEQFF; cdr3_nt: TGTGCTAGTGGTTTGGTACTAGTGACAGGGGGGAGGAATGAGCAGTTCTTC
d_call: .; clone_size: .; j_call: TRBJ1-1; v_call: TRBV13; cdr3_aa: CASRPWEEGVTEAFF; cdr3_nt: TGTGCCAGCAGACCCTGGGAGGAAGGTGTCACTGAAGCTTTCTTT
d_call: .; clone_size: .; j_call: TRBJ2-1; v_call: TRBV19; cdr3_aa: CASSATGRYNEQFF; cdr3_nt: TGTGCCAGTAGTGCGACAGGGAGGTACAATGAGCAGTTCTTC
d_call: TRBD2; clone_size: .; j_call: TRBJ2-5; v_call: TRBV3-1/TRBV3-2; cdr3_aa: CASSPFPRGGAGETQYF; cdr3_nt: TGTGCCAGCAGCCCCTTCCCTCGCGGGGGGGCGGGGGAGACCCAGTACTTC
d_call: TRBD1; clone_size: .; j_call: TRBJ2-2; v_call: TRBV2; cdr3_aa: CASSEAGTGNTGELFF; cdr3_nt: TGTGCCAGCAGTGAAGCCGGGACAGGGAACACCGGGGAGCTGTTTTTT
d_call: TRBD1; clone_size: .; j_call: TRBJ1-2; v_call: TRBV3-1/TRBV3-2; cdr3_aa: CASSQADRVNYGYTF; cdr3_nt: TGTGCCAGCAGCCAAGCGGACAGGGTGAACTATGGCTACACCTTC
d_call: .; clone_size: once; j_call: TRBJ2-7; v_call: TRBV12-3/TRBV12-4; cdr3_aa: CASSQGQIDEQYF; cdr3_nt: TGTGCCAGCAGTCAAGGACAGATCGACGAGCAGTACTTC
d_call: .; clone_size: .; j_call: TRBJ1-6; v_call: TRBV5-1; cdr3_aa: CASSLGQGTYNSPLHF; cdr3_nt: TGCGCCAGCAGCTTGGGGCAGGGGACGTATAATTCACCCCTCCACTTT
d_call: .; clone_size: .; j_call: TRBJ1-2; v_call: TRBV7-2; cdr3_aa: CASSLAGRSFSSYTF; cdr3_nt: TGTGCCAGCAGCTTGGCCGGGAGGAGCTTTAGTAGCTACACCTTC
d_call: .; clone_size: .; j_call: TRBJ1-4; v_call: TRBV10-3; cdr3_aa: CAISDTKNEKLFF; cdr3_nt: TGTGCCATCAGCGATACTAAAAATGAAAAACTGTTTTTT
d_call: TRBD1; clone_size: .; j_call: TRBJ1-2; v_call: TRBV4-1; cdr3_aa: CASSQQPGQGNYGYTF; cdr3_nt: TGCGCCAGCAGCCAACAACCGGGACAGGGGAACTATGGCTACACCTTC
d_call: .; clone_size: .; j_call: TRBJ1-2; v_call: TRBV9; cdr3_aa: CASSVDQVPVYGYTF; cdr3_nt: TGTGCCAGCAGCGTAGATCAGGTCCCCGTCTATGGCTACACCTTC
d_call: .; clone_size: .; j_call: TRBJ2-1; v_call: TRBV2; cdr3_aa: CASHEGNEQFF; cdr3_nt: TGTGCCAGCCATGAGGGCAATGAGCAGTTCTTC
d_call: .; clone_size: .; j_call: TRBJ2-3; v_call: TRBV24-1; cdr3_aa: CATSEITGDTQYF; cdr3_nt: TGTGCCACCAGTGAAATCACAGGGGATACGCAGTATTTT
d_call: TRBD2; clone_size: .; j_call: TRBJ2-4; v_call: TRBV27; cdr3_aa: CASSREAAINIQYF; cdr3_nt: TGTGCCAGCAGTCGGGAGGCAGCCATAAACATTCAGTACTTC
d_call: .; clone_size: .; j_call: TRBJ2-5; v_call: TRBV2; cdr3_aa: CASSFSYQETQYF; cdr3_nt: TGTGCCAGCAGTTTTTCGTACCAAGAGACCCAGTACTTC
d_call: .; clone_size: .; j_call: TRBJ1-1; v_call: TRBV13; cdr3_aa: CASSLEVGGFNTEAFF; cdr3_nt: TGTGCCAGCAGCTTAGAGGTGGGGGGGTTTAACACTGAAGCTTTCTTT
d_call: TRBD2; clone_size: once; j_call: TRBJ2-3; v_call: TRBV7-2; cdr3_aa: CASKLLAGGRSTDTQYF; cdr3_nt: TGTGCCAGCAAGCTGCTAGCGGGGGGGCGGAGCACAGATACGCAGTATTTT
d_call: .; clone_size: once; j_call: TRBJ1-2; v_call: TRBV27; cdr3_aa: CASSRPGAQSREDGYTF; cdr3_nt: TGTGCCAGCAGTCGCCCGGGAGCTCAATCCAGGGAGGATGGCTACACCTTC
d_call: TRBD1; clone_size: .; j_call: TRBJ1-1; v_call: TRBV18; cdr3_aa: CASSPGTGPNTEAFF; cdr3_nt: TGTGCCAGCTCACCAGGGACAGGGCCGAACACTGAAGCTTTCTTT
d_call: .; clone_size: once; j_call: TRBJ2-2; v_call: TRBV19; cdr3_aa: CASSRTGNTGELFF; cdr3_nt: TGTGCCAGTAGCCGGACGGGAAACACCGGGGAGCTGTTTTTT
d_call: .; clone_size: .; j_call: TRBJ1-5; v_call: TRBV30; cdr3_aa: CAWSGGQGNQPQHF; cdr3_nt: TGTGCCTGGAGTGGGGGGCAGGGCAATCAGCCCCAGCATTTT
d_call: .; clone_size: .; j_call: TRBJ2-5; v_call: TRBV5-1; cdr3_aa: CASSRQETQYF; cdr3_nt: TGCGCCAGCAGCCGCCAAGAGACCCAGTACTTC
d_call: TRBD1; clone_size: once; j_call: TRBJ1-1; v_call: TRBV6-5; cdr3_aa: CASRWDSMNTEAFF; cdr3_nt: TGTGCCAGCCGTTGGGACAGCATGAACACTGAAGCTTTCTTT
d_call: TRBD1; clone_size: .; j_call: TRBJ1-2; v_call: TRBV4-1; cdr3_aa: CASSPTGKVGYTF; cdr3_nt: TGCGCCAGCAGCCCGACAGGGAAAGTCGGCTACACCTTC
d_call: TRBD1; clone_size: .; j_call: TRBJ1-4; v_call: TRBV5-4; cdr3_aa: CASSYPGGGGEKLFF; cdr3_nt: TGTGCCAGCAGCTATCCAGGGGGCGGAGGAGAAAAACTGTTTTTT
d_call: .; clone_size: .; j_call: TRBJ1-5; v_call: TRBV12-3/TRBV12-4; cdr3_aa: CASSPTLGPQHF; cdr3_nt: TGTGCCAGCAGTCCAACGCTCGGGCCCCAGCATTTT
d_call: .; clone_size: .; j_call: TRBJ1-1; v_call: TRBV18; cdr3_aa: CASSPQTVTEAFF; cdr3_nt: TGTGCCAGCTCACCACAGACAGTGACTGAAGCTTTCTTT
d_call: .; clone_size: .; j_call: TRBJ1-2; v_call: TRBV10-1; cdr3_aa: CASIDSNYGYTF; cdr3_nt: TGCGCCAGCATCGACAGTAACTATGGCTACACCTTC
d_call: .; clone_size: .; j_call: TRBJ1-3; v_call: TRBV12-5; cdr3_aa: CASGFPYSSGNTIYF; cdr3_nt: TGTGCTAGTGGCTTCCCCTACAGCTCTGGAAACACCATATATTTT
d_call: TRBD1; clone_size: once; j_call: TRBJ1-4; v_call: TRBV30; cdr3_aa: CAWSSSRATGGTGVEKLFF; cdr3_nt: TGTGCCTGGAGCTCATCTCGGGCGACGGGCGGGACAGGTGTCGAAAAACTGTTTTTT
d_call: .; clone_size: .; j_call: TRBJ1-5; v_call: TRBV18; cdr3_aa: CASSPTTAPNQPQHF; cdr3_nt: TGTGCCAGCTCACCAACGACAGCCCCCAATCAGCCCCAGCATTTT
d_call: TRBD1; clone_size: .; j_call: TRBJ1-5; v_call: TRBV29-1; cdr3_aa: CSVGQGTSNQPQHF; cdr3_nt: TGCAGCGTGGGACAGGGGACGAGCAATCAGCCCCAGCATTTT
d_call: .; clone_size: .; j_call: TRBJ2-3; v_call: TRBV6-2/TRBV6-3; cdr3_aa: CASSWAGSRATDTQYF; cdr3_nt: TGTGCCAGCAGTTGGGCGGGGAGTAGGGCCACAGATACGCAGTATTTT
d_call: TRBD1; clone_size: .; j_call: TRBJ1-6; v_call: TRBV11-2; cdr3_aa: CASSLRGQYNSPLHF; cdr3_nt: TGTGCCAGCAGCTTAAGGGGACAGTATAATTCACCCCTCCACTTT
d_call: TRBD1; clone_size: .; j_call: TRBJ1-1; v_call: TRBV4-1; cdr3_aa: CASSQRAVTGANTEAFF; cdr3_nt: TGCGCCAGCAGCCAAAGGGCCGTCACAGGGGCGAACACTGAAGCTTTCTTT
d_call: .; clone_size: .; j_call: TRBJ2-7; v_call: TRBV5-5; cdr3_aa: CASSSPISYEQYF; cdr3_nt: TGTGCCAGCAGCTCCCCAATCAGCTACGAGCAGTACTTC
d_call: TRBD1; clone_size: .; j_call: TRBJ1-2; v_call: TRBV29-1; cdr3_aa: CSVPTGGGYGYTF; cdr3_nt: TGCAGCGTTCCGACAGGGGGCGGCTATGGCTACACCTTC
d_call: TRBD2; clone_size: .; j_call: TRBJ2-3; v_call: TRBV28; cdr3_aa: CASSPQRGGTDTQYF; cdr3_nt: TGTGCCAGCAGCCCTCAGCGGGGGGGCACAGATACGCAGTATTTT
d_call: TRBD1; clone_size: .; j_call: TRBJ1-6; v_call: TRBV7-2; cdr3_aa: CASSPGQGRNNSPLHF; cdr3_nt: TGTGCCAGCAGCCCAGGACAGGGAAGAAATAATTCACCCCTCCACTTT
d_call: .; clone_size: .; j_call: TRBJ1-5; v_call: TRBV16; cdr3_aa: CASSQSDWGNQPQHF; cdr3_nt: TGTGCCAGCAGCCAATCAGACTGGGGCAATCAGCCCCAGCATTTT
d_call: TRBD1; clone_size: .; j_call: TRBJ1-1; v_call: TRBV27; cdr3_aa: CASSLRPGTGTLNTEAFF; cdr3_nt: TGTGCCAGCAGTTTGCGGCCCGGGACAGGGACATTGAACACTGAAGCTTTCTTT